The sequence of this T cell receptor (beta chain) was determined in a study of technical replicates of blood from a handful of donors. Trimming took 7 bases from V and 3 from J, leaving 12 bases between them. Per the germline V gene, CDR1 is SNHLY and CDR2 is FYNNEI. The CDR3 consists of 13 residues. Assay: immunoSEQ multiplex PCR; the TCRdb copy retains only in-frame clones and omits some. Here the sample spans around 67,000 clones, roughly 95% being singletons. The origin of this receptor is a human donor in good health. The source material was T cells isolated from PBMCs. This chain links TRBV2 with TRBJ1-2; D remains ambiguous. DNA of the CDR3: TGTGCCAGCATGTGGGTACAGTACTATGGCTACACCTTC. Its protein product is CASMWVQYYGYTF.